The rows below give T cell receptor beta chains drawn from one sample of a study of blood T cells in healthy people across ages. TCRdb called the 5' RACE reads again in MiXCR, with one record for every CDR3 protein. The table has over a million distinct CDR3 sequences, roughly 24% seen once. Another study also made use of these data, one on T cells of mothers and their children.

The sample taken for sequencing was blood. Receptors originate from a girl between 2 and 10 years old in good health. CDR3s include the opening cysteine and the closing phenylalanine or tryptophan. The order of the fields is J gene, clone size, D gene, V gene, CDR3 DNA, CDR3 protein. A D gene is named only where the DNA matches it firmly. Rows may omit the clone size; those that give it use once, few, many or a size class.

TRBJ1-1,many,.,TRBV3-1,TGTGCCAGCAGCCTATACTCGATGACTGAAGCTTTCTTT,CASSLYSMTEAFF
TRBJ2-5,.,TRBD2,TRBV7-9,TGTGCCAGCAGCTCGGACGATAGACTAGCGGGGGAAGAGACCCAGTACTTC,CASSSDDRLAGEETQYF
TRBJ2-3,.,TRBD1,TRBV20-1,TGCAGTGCTAGAAGACAGGGGATCACTATCACAGATACGCAGTATTTT,CSARRQGITITDTQYF
TRBJ1-1,.,.,TRBV29-1,TGCAGCGTCCGCGTTACAGGGACTGAAGCTTTCTTT,CSVRVTGTEAFF
TRBJ2-1,.,TRBD2,TRBV24-1,TGTGCCACCAGTGATTTAGGGACTAGCGGTATAGAGAATGAGCAGTTCTTC,CATSDLGTSGIENEQFF
TRBJ2-1,few,.,TRBV7-3,TGTGCCAGCAGCCCCAAATGGGATGACAATGAGCAGTTCTTC,CASSPKWDDNEQFF
TRBJ2-7,few,TRBD2,TRBV7-3,TGTGCCAGCAGCAGCGGGGGGCTCAACGAGCAGTACTTC,CASSSGGLNEQYF
TRBJ2-1,few,.,TRBV28,TGTGCCAGCAGTTTGGCGGGCCTAGACAATGAGCAGTTCTTC,CASSLAGLDNEQFF
TRBJ2-7,.,TRBD1,TRBV7-9,TGTGCCAGCAGCCTAGACAGGGAAGGGCCCTACGAGCAGTACTTC,CASSLDREGPYEQYF
TRBJ2-1,.,.,TRBV11-2,TGTGCCAGCATCTCGACCCGGCGGGATACGCACTTCTTCAGCTCCTACAATGAGCAGTTCTTC,CASISTRRDTHFFSSYNEQFF
TRBJ2-7,.,.,TRBV28,TGTGCCAGCATGCCACGGGCGCAGCTGGGATCCTACGAGCAGTACTTC,CASMPRAQLGSYEQYF
TRBJ2-3,.,TRBD2,TRBV6-4,TGTGCCAGCAGTACCCTACCTGCGGGGGGGAGAACAGATACGCGGTATTTT,CASSTLPAGGRTDTRYF
TRBJ2-2,few,TRBD2,TRBV9,TGTGCCAGCAGCGTAGCTACGCCGAGCGGGAGCACCGGGGAGCTGTTTTTT,CASSVATPSGSTGELFF
TRBJ2-1,few,.,TRBV7-9,TGTGCCAGCAGCTTAAGCTCAGGAGAGAATGAGCAGTTCTTC,CASSLSSGENEQFF
TRBJ1-1,few,.,TRBV12-3/TRBV12-4,TGTGCCAGCAGTTGGTCTGCGGTTGGGGACCCAAACACTGAAGCTTTCTTT,CASSWSAVGDPNTEAFF
TRBJ2-7,few,.,TRBV10-3,TGTGCCATCAGTGACTCGGGCAGCCCTCCCTACGAGCAGTACTTC,CAISDSGSPPYEQYF
TRBJ1-4,few,.,TRBV20-1,TGCAGTGCCCGAGGATTAGTTAATGAAAAACTGTTTTTT,CSARGLVNEKLFF
TRBJ2-3,.,TRBD2,TRBV6-5,TGTGCCAGCAGTTACTCGATTGGAGTAGCGGGACGCACAGATACGCAGTATTTT,CASSYSIGVAGRTDTQYF
TRBJ2-1,few,TRBD2,TRBV3-1,TGTGCCACCGGACTAGCTGACAATGAGCAGTTCTTC,CATGLADNEQFF
TRBJ1-3,few,.,TRBV25-1,TGTGCCAGCAGTGAATCAAGAGGGGTAGTTTCTGGAAACACCATATATTTT,CASSESRGVVSGNTIYF
TRBJ2-2,.,.,TRBV7-9,TGTGCCAGCAGCGACGACAACCTCGGAACCGGGGAGCTGTTTTTT,CASSDDNLGTGELFF
TRBJ2-7,few,.,TRBV15,TGTGCCACCAGCAGAGGACATAGCTCCTACGAGCAGTACTTC,CATSRGHSSYEQYF
TRBJ1-2,.,.,TRBV6-1,TGTGCTGTTATCAGGCAGGCAGGCTATGGCTACACCTTC,CAVIRQAGYGYTF
TRBJ1-1,.,TRBD1,TRBV6-1,TGTGCCAGCAGTACACAGGGGGCAGGTAACACTGAAGCTTTCTTT,CASSTQGAGNTEAFF
TRBJ2-5,.,.,TRBV6-5,TGTGCCAGCAGTACCACGGGTCGGGGGACCCAGTACTTC,CASSTTGRGTQYF
TRBJ2-3,many,.,TRBV11-3,TGTGCCAGCAGCGTAGACTCGCGAGGCCCAGATACGCAGTATTTT,CASSVDSRGPDTQYF
TRBJ2-7,.,.,TRBV28,TGTGCCAGCAGTACCCCAGCTCAGGGTAACGAGCAGTACTTC,CASSTPAQGNEQYF
TRBJ1-4,.,TRBD1,TRBV12-3/TRBV12-4,TGTGCCAGCAGTGGATCCGGGACAGGGCCTGAAAAACTGTTTTTT,CASSGSGTGPEKLFF
TRBJ2-5,.,.,TRBV7-3,TGTGCCTACAGGGACCCCGGAGGGGAGACCCAGTACTTC,CAYRDPGGETQYF
TRBJ2-5,.,TRBD2,TRBV7-6,TGTGCCAGCAGCTTAGGACCTTCGGGGGGTTTACAAGAGACCCAGTACTTC,CASSLGPSGGLQETQYF
TRBJ2-3,few,TRBD2,TRBV7-3,TGTGCCAGCAGCTCGGGACTAGCGGGAAATGGGGATACGCAGTATTTT,CASSSGLAGNGDTQYF
TRBJ1-1,few,.,TRBV29-1,TGCAGCGTTGAAGATCAGAACAGGGCCTACCCGGGGGCTTTCTTT,CSVEDQNRAYPGAFF
TRBJ2-7,few,TRBD1,TRBV7-9,TGTGCCAGCAGCACAACAGGGGGCTCATACGAGCAGTACTTC,CASSTTGGSYEQYF
TRBJ1-2,few,.,TRBV3-1,TGTGCCAGCAGCCCTCGAGGGGATGCTTATGGCTACACCTTC,CASSPRGDAYGYTF
TRBJ1-2,many,TRBD1,TRBV7-2,TGTGCCAGCAGCTTAGTTTCGGGACAGGGCCCTTGGGGCTACACCTTC,CASSLVSGQGPWGYTF
TRBJ2-1,.,TRBD2,TRBV7-9,TGTGCCAGCAGCACGAGGACTAGCCTCGGCGGAAGCTCCTACAATGAGCAGTTCTTC,CASSTRTSLGGSSYNEQFF
TRBJ1-2,.,.,TRBV7-3,TGTGCCAGCAGCTTAGCAGGGCGGGAGGCTGGCTACACCTTC,CASSLAGREAGYTF
TRBJ2-7,.,TRBD1,TRBV29-1,TGCAGCGTTGTAAGTGACAGGGTCGACGAGCAGTACTTC,CSVVSDRVDEQYF
TRBJ2-5,.,.,TRBV28,TGTGCCAGCGAGACAGGGAGGTCGGAGACCCAGTACTTC,CASETGRSETQYF
TRBJ1-2,.,TRBD1,TRBV7-2,TGTGCCAGCAGCTTACAGGGGGCGCGAGGCTACACCTTC,CASSLQGARGYTF
TRBJ2-1,few,.,TRBV7-8,TGTGCCAGCAGCTTAGTGGCGACTAGGAAATACAATGAGCAGTTCTTC,CASSLVATRKYNEQFF
TRBJ2-5,few,.,TRBV11-1,TGTGCCAGCAGCTTAAAAGCGCCCCTCCAAGAGACCCAGTACTTC,CASSLKAPLQETQYF
TRBJ2-7,.,TRBD2,TRBV5-1,TGCGCCAGCAGCTTGGCAGGGAGCGGGGGTTTCGAGCAGTACTTC,CASSLAGSGGFEQYF
TRBJ2-7,few,TRBD2,TRBV20-1,TGCAGTGCTAGTTCTTGGACTAGCGGGAGGTTCCCCTACGAGCAGTACTTC,CSASSWTSGRFPYEQYF
TRBJ2-5,.,.,TRBV4-3,TGCGCCAGCAGCCAAGTTCCCGGGGTGGAGCAGTACTTC,CASSQVPGVEQYF
TRBJ2-7,.,.,TRBV11-2,TGTGCCAGCAGCCACTCGGCAGGGCCGAACTACGAGCAGTACTTC,CASSHSAGPNYEQYF
TRBJ2-1,once,.,TRBV6-2/TRBV6-3,TGTGCCAGCACCCCCGACTGGACCCACAATGAGCAGTTCTTC,CASTPDWTHNEQFF